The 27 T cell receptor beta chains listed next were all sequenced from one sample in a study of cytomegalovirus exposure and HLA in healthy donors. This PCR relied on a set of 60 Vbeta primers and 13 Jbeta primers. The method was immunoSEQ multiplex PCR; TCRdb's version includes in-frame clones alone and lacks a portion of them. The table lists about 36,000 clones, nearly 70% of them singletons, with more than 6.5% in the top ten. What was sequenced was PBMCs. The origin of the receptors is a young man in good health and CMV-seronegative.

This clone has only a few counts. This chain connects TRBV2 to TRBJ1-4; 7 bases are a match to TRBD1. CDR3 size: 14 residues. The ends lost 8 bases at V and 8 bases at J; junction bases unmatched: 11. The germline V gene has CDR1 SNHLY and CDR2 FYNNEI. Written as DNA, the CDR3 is TGTGCCAGCGCGAAGAGGGGGCTCGGCGAAAAACTGTTTTTT. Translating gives CASAKRGLGEKLFF.

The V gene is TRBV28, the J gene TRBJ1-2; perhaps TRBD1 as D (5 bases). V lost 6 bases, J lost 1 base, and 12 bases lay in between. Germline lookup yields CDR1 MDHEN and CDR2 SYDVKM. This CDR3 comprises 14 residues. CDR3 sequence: CASSPVQGNYGYTF. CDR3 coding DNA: TGTGCCAGCAGCCCCGTGCAGGGTAACTATGGCTACACCTTC.

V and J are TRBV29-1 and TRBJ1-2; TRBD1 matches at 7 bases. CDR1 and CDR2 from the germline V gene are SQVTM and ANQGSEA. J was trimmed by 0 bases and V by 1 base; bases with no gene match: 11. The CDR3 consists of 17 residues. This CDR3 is CSVEVPRDRAANYGYTF. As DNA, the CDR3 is TGCAGCGTTGAAGTCCCCCGTGACAGGGCCGCTAACTATGGCTACACCTTC.

The CDR3 nucleotides read TGTGCCAGCAGCTTTCTCGGGGGGGACACCGGGGAGCTGTTTTTT. It encodes CASSFLGGDTGELFF. The chain recombines TRBV7-8 with TRBJ2-2, with TRBD2 matching over 8 bases. CDR1 is SGHVS, CDR2 FQNEAQ, per germline. V lost 3 bases to trimming and J lost 3 bases; unmatched junction nucleotides: 3. The CDR3 sequence is 15 residues long.

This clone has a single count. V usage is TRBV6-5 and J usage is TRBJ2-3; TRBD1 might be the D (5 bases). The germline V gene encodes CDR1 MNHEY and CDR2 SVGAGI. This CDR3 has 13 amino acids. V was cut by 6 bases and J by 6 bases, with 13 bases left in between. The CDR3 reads CASRLPSGDTQYF. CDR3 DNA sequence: TGTGCCAGCAGGTTACCTTCAGGGGATACGCAGTATTTT.

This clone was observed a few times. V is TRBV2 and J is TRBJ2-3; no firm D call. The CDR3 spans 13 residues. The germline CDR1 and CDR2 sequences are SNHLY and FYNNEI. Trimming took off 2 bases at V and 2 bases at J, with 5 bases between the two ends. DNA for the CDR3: TGTGCCAGCAGTGAACCCTTCACAGATACGCAGTATTTT. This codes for CASSEPFTDTQYF.

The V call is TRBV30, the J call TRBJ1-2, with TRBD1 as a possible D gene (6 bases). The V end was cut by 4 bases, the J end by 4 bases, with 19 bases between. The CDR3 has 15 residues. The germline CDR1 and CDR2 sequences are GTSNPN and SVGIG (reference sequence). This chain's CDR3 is CAWTTAMDSTYGYTF. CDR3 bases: TGTGCCTGGACCACTGCTATGGACAGCACCTATGGCTACACCTTC.

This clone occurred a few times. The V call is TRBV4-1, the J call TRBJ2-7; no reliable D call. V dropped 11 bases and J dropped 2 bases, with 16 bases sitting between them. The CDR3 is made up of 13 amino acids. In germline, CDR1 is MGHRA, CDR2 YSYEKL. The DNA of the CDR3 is TGCGCCCTCCGCCGAGACGGAGCCTACGAGCAGTACTTC. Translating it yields CALRRDGAYEQYF.

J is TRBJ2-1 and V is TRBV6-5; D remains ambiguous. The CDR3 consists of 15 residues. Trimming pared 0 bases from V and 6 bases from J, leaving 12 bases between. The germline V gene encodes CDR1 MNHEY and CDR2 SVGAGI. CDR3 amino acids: CASSYSFVLPNEQFF. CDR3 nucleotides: TGTGCCAGCAGTTACTCATTCGTCCTACCCAATGAGCAGTTCTTC.

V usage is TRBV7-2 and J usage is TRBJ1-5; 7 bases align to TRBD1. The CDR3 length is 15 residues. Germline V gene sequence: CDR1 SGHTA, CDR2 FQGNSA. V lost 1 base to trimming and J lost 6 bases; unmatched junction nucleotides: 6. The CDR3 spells CASSLGQGRGQPQHF. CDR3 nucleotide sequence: TGTGCCAGCAGCTTAGGACAGGGCCGGGGTCAGCCCCAGCATTTT.

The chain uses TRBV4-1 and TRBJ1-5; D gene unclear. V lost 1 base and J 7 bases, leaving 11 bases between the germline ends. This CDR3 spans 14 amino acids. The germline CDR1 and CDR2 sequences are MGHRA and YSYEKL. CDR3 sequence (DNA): TGCGCCAGCAGCCAAGCCAGGAACCAACAGCCCCAGCATTTT. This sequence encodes CASSQARNQQPQHF.

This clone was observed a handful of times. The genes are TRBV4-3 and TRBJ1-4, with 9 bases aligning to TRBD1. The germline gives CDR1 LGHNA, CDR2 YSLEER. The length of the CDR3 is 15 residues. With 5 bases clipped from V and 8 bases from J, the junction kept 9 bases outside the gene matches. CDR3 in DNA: TGCGCCAGCAGCTCACCGGGACAGGGAAGCGAAAAACTGTTTTTT. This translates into CASSSPGQGSEKLFF.

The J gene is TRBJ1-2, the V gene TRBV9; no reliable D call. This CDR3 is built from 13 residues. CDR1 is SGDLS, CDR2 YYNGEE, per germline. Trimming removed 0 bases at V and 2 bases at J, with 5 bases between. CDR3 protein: CASSVGQNYGYTF. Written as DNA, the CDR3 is TGTGCCAGCAGCGTAGGGCAGAACTATGGCTACACCTTC.

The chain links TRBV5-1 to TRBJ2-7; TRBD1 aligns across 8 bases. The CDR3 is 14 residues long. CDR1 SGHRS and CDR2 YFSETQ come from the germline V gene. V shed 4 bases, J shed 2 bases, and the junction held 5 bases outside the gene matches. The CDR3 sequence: CASSRTGNPYEQYF. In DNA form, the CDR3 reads TGCGCCAGCAGCAGGACAGGGAATCCCTACGAGCAGTACTTC. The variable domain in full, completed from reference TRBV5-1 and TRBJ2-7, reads KAGVTQTPRYLIKTRGQQVTLSCSPISGHRSVSWYQQTPGQGLQFLFEYFSETQRNKGNFPGRFSGRQFSNSRSEMNVSTLELGDSALYLCASSRTGNPYEQYFGPGTRLTVT.

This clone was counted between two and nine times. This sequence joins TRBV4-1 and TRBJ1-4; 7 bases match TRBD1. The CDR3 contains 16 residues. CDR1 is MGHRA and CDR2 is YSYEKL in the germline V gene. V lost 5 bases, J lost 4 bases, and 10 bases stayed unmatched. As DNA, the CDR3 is TGCGCCAGCAGCGCCCGACAGGGTGTGAGTAATGAAAAACTGTTTTTT. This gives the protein CASSARQGVSNEKLFF.

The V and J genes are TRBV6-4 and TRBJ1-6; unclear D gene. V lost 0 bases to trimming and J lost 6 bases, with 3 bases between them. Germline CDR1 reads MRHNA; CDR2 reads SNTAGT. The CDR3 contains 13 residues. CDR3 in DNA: TGTGCCAGCAGTGACTCTCGTAATTCACCCCTCCACTTT. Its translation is CASSDSRNSPLHF.

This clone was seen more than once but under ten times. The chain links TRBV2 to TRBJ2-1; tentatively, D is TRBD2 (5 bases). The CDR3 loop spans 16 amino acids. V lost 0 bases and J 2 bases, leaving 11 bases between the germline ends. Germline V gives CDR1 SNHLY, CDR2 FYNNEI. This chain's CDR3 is CASSEALGGPYNEQFF. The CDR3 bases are TGTGCCAGCAGTGAAGCGCTTGGAGGCCCCTACAATGAGCAGTTCTTC.

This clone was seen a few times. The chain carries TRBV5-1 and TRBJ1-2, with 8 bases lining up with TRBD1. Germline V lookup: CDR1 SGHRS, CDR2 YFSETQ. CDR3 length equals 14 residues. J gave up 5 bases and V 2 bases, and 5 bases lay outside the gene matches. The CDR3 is CASSFGQGEYGYTF. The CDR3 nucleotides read TGCGCCAGCAGCTTTGGACAGGGAGAATATGGCTACACCTTC. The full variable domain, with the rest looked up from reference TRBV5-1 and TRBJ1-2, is KAGVTQTPRYLIKTRGQQVTLSCSPISGHRSVSWYQQTPGQGLQFLFEYFSETQRNKGNFPGRFSGRQFSNSRSEMNVSTLELGDSALYLCASSFGQGEYGYTFGSGTRLTVV.

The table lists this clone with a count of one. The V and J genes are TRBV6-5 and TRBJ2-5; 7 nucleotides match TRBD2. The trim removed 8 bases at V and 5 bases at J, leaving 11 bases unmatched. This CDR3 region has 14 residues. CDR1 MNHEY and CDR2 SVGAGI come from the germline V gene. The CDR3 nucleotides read TGTGCCAGCCGCGTGGGTGCCGGGAGGGAGACCCAGTACTTC. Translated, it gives CASRVGAGRETQYF.

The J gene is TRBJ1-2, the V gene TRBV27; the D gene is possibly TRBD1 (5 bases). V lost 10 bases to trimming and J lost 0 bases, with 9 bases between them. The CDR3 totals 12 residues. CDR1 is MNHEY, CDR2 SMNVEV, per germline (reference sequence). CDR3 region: CATEQANYGYTF. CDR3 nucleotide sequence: TGTGCCACCGAACAGGCTAACTATGGCTACACCTTC.

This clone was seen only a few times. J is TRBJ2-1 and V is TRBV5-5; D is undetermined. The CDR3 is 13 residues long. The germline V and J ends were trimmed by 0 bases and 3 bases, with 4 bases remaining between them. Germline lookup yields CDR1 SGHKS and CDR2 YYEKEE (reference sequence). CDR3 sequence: CASSLAYYNEQFF. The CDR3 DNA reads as TGTGCCAGCAGCTTGGCTTACTACAATGAGCAGTTCTTC.

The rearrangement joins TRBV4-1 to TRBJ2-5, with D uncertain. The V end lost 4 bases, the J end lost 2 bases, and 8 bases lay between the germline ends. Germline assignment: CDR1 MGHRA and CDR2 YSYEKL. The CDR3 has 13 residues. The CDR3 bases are TGCGCCAGCAGCCCTAGGTGGCAAGAGACCCAGTACTTC. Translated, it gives CASSPRWQETQYF.

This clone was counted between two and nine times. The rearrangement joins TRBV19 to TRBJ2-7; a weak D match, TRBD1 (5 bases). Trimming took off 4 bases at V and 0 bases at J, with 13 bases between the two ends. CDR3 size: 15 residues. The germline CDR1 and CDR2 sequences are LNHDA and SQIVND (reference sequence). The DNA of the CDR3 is TGTGCCAGTAGTAAAGCCAGGGCGAGCTCCTACGAGCAGTACTTC. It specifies CASSKARASSYEQYF.

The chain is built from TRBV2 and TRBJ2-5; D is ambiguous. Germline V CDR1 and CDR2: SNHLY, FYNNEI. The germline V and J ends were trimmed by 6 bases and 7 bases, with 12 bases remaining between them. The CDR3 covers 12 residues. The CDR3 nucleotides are TGTGCCAGCAGCCTGCCCGAGGCGACCCAGTACTTC. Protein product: CASSLPEATQYF.

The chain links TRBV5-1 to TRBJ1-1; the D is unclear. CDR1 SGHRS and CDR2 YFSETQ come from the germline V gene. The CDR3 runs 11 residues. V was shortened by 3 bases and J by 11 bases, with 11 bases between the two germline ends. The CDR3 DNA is TGCGCCAGCAGCTGGGAGGGAATGGCTTTCTTT. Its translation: CASSWEGMAFF.

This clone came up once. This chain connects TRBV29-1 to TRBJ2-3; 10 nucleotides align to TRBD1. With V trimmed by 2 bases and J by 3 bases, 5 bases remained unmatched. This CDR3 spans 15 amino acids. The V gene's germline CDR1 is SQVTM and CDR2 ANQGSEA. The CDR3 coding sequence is TGCAGCGTTGAAAAAAGGACAGGGGGAACAGATACGCAGTATTTT. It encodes CSVEKRTGGTDTQYF.

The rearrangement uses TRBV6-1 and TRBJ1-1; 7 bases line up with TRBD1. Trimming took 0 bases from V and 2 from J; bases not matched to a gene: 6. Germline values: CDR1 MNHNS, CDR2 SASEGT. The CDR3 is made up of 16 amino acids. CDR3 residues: CASSEATGTINTEAFF. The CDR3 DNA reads TGTGCCAGCAGTGAAGCGACAGGGACGATAAACACTGAAGCTTTCTTT.